The present entry profiles one TCR beta chain with its context. The germline V gene has CDR1 SGDLS and CDR2 YYNGEE. This CDR3 has 14 residues. The ends were cut back, 4 bases at V and 5 bases at J, with 15 bases in the middle. The data derive from a study of technical replicates of blood from several donors. Repertoires were generated with immunoSEQ multiplex PCR, while TCRdb's copy carries only in-frame clones and drops some. Here the sample spans over 75,000 clones, 95% to 97% being singletons. The sequenced material came from T cells isolated from PBMCs. The sequence was obtained from a human donor in good health. The V gene is TRBV9, the J gene TRBJ1-2; D ambiguous. This CDR3 is CASSPPQYPYGYTF. The CDR3 DNA is TGTGCCAGCAGCCCCCCCCAGTATCCTTATGGCTACACCTTC.